The 8 T cell receptor beta chains in this list originate from one sample, sequenced in a study of cytomegalovirus exposure and HLA in healthy donors. The primer mix had 60 Vbeta and 13 Jbeta primers. Assay used: immunoSEQ multiplex PCR; TCRdb lists only in-frame clones, some missing. The data contain about 91,000 clones, around 86% of them singletons. Sequenced sample: PBMCs. The receptors come from a young man in good health and CMV-seropositive.

The gene calls are TRBV19 and TRBJ1-5; a possible D gene is TRBD1 (6 bases). The germline V and J ends were trimmed by 6 bases and 7 bases, with 13 bases remaining between them. Germline lookup yields CDR1 LNHDA and CDR2 SQIVND (reference sequence). This CDR3 region has 13 residues. Written as DNA, the CDR3 is TGTGCCAGTAGAAACAGGGTTGACCAGCCCCAGCATTTT. This encodes CASRNRVDQPQHF.

J is TRBJ1-2 and V is TRBV30; the D is unclear. This CDR3 spans 17 amino acids. Trimming removed 0 bases at V and 4 bases at J, with 21 bases between. The V gene's germline CDR1 is GTSNPN and CDR2 SVGIG (reference sequence). The CDR3 DNA is TGTGCCTGGAGTGTACCTAGAATCCAGGAGGCTGCCTATGGCTACACCTTC. Amino acid sequence: CAWSVPRIQEAAYGYTF.

This clone appeared a single time. The chain carries TRBV28 and TRBJ2-1; perhaps TRBD1 as D (5 bases). V lost 3 bases and J 7 bases, leaving 16 bases between the germline ends. Germline V gene data show CDR1 as MDHEN and CDR2 as SYDVKM. The CDR3 has 15 amino acids. The CDR3 loop reads CASSFPGHSGNEQFF. Written as DNA, the CDR3 is TGTGCCAGCAGTTTCCCTGGACACTCCGGGAATGAGCAGTTCTTC.

This sequence joins TRBV11-2 and TRBJ1-1; the D is unclear. The V end lost 1 base, the J end lost 3 bases, and 9 bases lay between the germline ends. This CDR3 is built from 14 residues. Germline V CDR1 and CDR2: SGHAT, FQNNGV. The CDR3, as DNA: TGTGCCAGCAGCTTAGGCACCGGGTACACTGAAGCTTTCTTT. It encodes CASSLGTGYTEAFF.

The chain combines TRBV27 with TRBJ2-5, with 9 bases identical to TRBD1. CDR3 length equals 17 residues. V lost 8 bases and J lost 2; bases outside the gene matches: 15. Germline assignment: CDR1 MNHEY and CDR2 SMNVEV (reference sequence). CDR3 sequence (DNA): TGTGCCAGCCGTAGGGAACAGGGGGCGGTTGGGCAAGAGACCCAGTACTTC. It yields the protein CASRREQGAVGQETQYF.

CDR3 sequence reads: CASLMTGPTNEKLFF. DNA for the CDR3: TGTGCCAGCCTCATGACAGGCCCAACTAATGAAAAACTGTTTTTT. This chain joins TRBV2 and TRBJ1-4; weak D call: TRBD1 (6 bases). The germline gives CDR1 SNHLY, CDR2 FYNNEI. This CDR3 is built from 15 residues. Deletions cut 8 bases from V and 0 bases from J, with 13 bases between. Full variable domain (outside the CDR3, taken from reference TRBV2 and TRBJ1-4): EPEVTQTPSHQVTQMGQEVILRCVPISNHLYFYWYRQILGQKVEFLVSFYNNEISEKSEIFDDQFSVERPDGSNFTLKIRSTKLEDSAMYFCASLMTGPTNEKLFFGSGTQLSVL.

The chain uses TRBV5-4 and TRBJ2-7; 9 bases are a match to TRBD1. This CDR3 spans 17 amino acids. Trimming removed 5 bases from V and 0 bases from J; junction bases left unmatched: 12. Germline V lookup: CDR1 SGHNT, CDR2 YYREEE (reference sequence). The CDR3 nucleotides read TGTGCCAGCAGACAAGGGGTATGGACAGGGGACTCCTACGAGCAGTACTTC. It specifies CASRQGVWTGDSYEQYF.

This chain joins TRBV4-2 and TRBJ1-6; the D is unclear. Germline V gene data show CDR1 as LGHNA and CDR2 as YNFKEQ. The CDR3 runs 15 residues. The V and J ends lost 0 bases and 7 bases respectively, with 10 bases between them. The CDR3 DNA follows: TGTGCCAGCAGCCAAGAAGGAGGGAGGAATTCACCCCTCCACTTT. Residues: CASSQEGGRNSPLHF.